The 25 T cell receptor beta chains below come from one sample, sequenced in a study of blood T cell repertoires in COVID-19. The assay was immunoSEQ multiplex PCR, and TCRdb's table has in-frame clones only and misses some. This table holds 150,000 to 160,000 clones, more than 80% found once. The material sequenced was peripheral blood. These receptors all stem from a man aged 50 to 60 with acute or convalescent COVID-19.

The genes are TRBV10-3 and TRBJ1-1; D ambiguous. The CDR3 spans 13 residues. The germline CDR1 and CDR2 sequences are ENHRY and SYGVKD. V gave up 4 bases and J gave up 3 bases, with 9 bases separating them. This CDR3 reads CAISGQYDTEAFF. Here the CDR3 DNA reads TGTGCCATCAGTGGCCAGTACGACACTGAAGCTTTCTTT.

The chain employs TRBV5-1 and TRBJ2-3, with D perhaps matching TRBD2 (6 bases). CDR1 is SGHRS and CDR2 is YFSETQ in the germline V gene. With 3 bases removed from V and 5 bases from J, the gap between germline ends came to 13 bases. CDR3 length equals 14 residues. The chain's CDR3 is CASSWGDFLDTQYF. For the CDR3, the DNA is TGCGCCAGCAGCTGGGGGGACTTTCTAGATACGCAGTATTTT.

The chain combines TRBV15 with TRBJ1-1; TRBD1 aligns across 9 bases. Germline CDR1 is LNHNV and CDR2 is YYDKDF (reference sequence). The CDR3 totals 14 residues. The trim removed 5 bases at V and 10 bases at J, leaving 11 bases unmatched. The CDR3 here is CATSGRTGGFAAFF. The CDR3 DNA reads TGTGCCACCAGCGGACGAACAGGGGGCTTTGCAGCTTTCTTT.

The CDR3 spells CASSLRTIAGRPYEQYV. CDR3 coding DNA: TGTGCCAGCAGCTTGCGAACGATAGCGGGGAGACCCTACGAGCAGTACGTC. V usage is TRBV5-4 and J usage is TRBJ2-7; 8 bases match TRBD2. Germline V gives CDR1 SGHNT, CDR2 YYREEE (reference sequence). Losses at the gene ends were 1 base for V and 2 bases for J; bases not matched to a gene: 11. This CDR3 region has 17 residues.

The chain joins TRBV28 to TRBJ2-5, with 12 positions matching TRBD2. Germline V gene sequence: CDR1 MDHEN, CDR2 SYDVKM. There are 15 residues in the CDR3. Trimming took 6 bases from V and 9 from J; bases not matched to a gene: 11. The CDR3 loop reads CASRSGLAGQIPQYF. CDR3 DNA sequence: TGTGCCAGCAGGTCCGGACTAGCGGGGCAGATTCCCCAGTACTTC.

This chain connects TRBV18 to TRBJ1-2, with D unclear. The germline gives CDR1 KGHSH, CDR2 LQKENI. The CDR3 runs to 14 residues. Trimming pared 1 base from V and 3 bases from J, leaving 9 bases between. In nucleotides, the CDR3 is TGTGCCAGCTCACCACGCGGGGTAGACTATGGCTACACCTTC. Translating it yields CASSPRGVDYGYTF.

This clone occurred once. The gene calls are TRBV6-5 and TRBJ2-3; possibly TRBD2 for D (5 bases). Germline CDR1 and CDR2: MNHEY and SVGAGI. This CDR3 has 13 residues. Trimming pared 6 bases from V and 3 bases from J, leaving 10 bases between. The CDR3 is CASRDPGTDTQYF. CDR3 nucleotides: TGTGCCAGCAGGGACCCGGGAACAGATACGCAGTATTTT.

This rearrangement joins TRBV28 to TRBJ2-3; a possible D gene is TRBD2 (5 bases). The CDR3 totals 16 residues. Trimming left V 8 bases short and J 0 bases short, with 18 bases between. The germline V gene encodes CDR1 MDHEN and CDR2 SYDVKM. The CDR3 DNA reads TGTGCCAGCTCAACTTCGGGGTACTTGAGCACAGATACGCAGTATTTT. Its translation: CASSTSGYLSTDTQYF. The whole variable domain, remainder taken from reference TRBV28 and TRBJ2-3, is DVKVTQSSRYLVKRTGEKVFLECVQDMDHENMFWYRQDPGLGLRLIYFSYDVKMKEKGDIPEGYSVSREKKERFSLILESASTNQTSMYLCASSTSGYLSTDTQYFGPGTRLTVL.

The chain couples TRBV5-4 to TRBJ1-6; tentative D call: TRBD1 (5 bases). CDR3 length equals 14 residues. Trimming cost V 1 base and J 7 bases, with 9 bases left between them. Per germline, CDR1 SGHNT and CDR2 YYREEE (reference sequence). DNA of the CDR3: TGTGCCAGCAGCTTGCAACAGGTGAATTCACCCCTCCACTTT. Protein product: CASSLQQVNSPLHF.

J is TRBJ2-2 and V is TRBV4-3, with 8 positions matching TRBD1. Germline CDR1 reads LGHNA; CDR2 reads YSLEER. J lost 5 bases, V lost 1 base, and 15 bases had no gene match. The CDR3 spans 19 residues. CDR3 amino acids: CASSQGGARGRLGTGELFF. The CDR3 DNA reads TGCGCCAGCAGCCAAGGGGGGGCCAGGGGGCGATTAGGGACCGGGGAGCTGTTTTTT.

The V gene is TRBV19, the J gene TRBJ2-4; 7 nucleotides agree with TRBD2. Germline values: CDR1 LNHDA, CDR2 SQIVND (reference sequence). J was trimmed by 0 bases and V by 7 bases; bases with no gene match: 12. The CDR3 totals 17 residues. The CDR3 nucleotides are TGTGCCAGTAACCCCGGGAGGCAGACCATAGCCAAAAACATTCAGTACTTC. It codes for CASNPGRQTIAKNIQYF.

The CDR3 region is CASSQDPHPSAGGFSPLHF. The CDR3 nucleotides are TGCGCCAGCAGCCAAGATCCCCATCCTTCGGCAGGGGGCTTTTCACCCCTCCACTTT. This chain links TRBV4-1 with TRBJ1-6, with 8 bases aligning to TRBD1. The germline V gene has CDR1 MGHRA and CDR2 YSYEKL. The CDR3 consists of 19 residues. V gave up 0 bases and J gave up 9 bases; unmatched junction bases: 16.

The chain couples TRBV3-1 (or the pseudogene TRBV3-2) to TRBJ1-6; D gene uncertain. Germline values: CDR1 LGHDT, CDR2 YNNKEL (reference sequence). V dropped 4 bases and J dropped 6 bases, with 13 bases sitting between them. The CDR3 is 15 amino acids. The chain's CDR3 is CASSPPGGLNSPLHF. The CDR3 nucleotides read TGTGCCAGCAGCCCCCCGGGAGGGCTTAATTCACCCCTCCACTTT.

The chain carries TRBV7-3 and TRBJ1-2; 8 bases map to TRBD1. The J segment lost 7 bases and the V segment lost 5 bases, leaving 6 bases of the junction unmatched. The V gene's germline CDR1 is SGHTA and CDR2 FQGTGA. The CDR3 runs 13 residues. The CDR3 loop is CASSRDRGSGYTF. CDR3 DNA sequence: TGTGCCAGCAGCCGTGACAGGGGATCTGGCTACACCTTC. Complete variable domain (other parts from reference TRBV7-3 and TRBJ1-2): GAGVSQTPSNKVTEKGKYVELRCDPISGHTALYWYRQSLGQGPEFLIYFQGTGAADDSGLPNDRFFAVRPEGSVSTLKIQRTERGDSAVYLCASSRDRGSGYTFGSGTRLTVV.

The rearrangement uses TRBV7-9 and TRBJ1-2; 7 positions agree with TRBD1. CDR1 and CDR2 from the germline V gene are SEHNR and FQNEAQ (reference sequence). Trimming removed 4 bases from V and 6 bases from J; junction bases left unmatched: 11. CDR3 size: 15 residues. CDR3 coding DNA: TGTGCCAGCAGCTCCGCAGGGGGAGTGGAAGATGGCTACACCTTC. Encoded protein: CASSSAGGVEDGYTF.

This chain connects TRBV18 to TRBJ2-3, with TRBD2 identical over 9 bases. CDR3 size: 16 residues. V dropped 1 base and J dropped 6; count of bases not matched to a gene: 8. Germline CDR1 is KGHSH and CDR2 is LQKENI. The DNA for the CDR3 is TGTGCCAGCTCACCACGTGATGCTAGCGGGGCGGATACGCAGTATTTT. Translation: CASSPRDASGADTQYF. Variable domain in full (rest from reference TRBV18 and TRBJ2-3): NAGVMQNPRHLVRRRGQEARLRCSPMKGHSHVYWYRQLPEEGLKFMVYLQKENIIDESGMPKERFSAEFPKEGPSILRIQQVVRGDSAAYFCASSPRDASGADTQYFGPGTRLTVL.

This chain joins TRBV3-1 (or the pseudogene TRBV3-2) and TRBJ2-7; no firm D call. The CDR3 runs to 14 residues. The germline V and J ends were trimmed by 3 bases and 0 bases, with 9 bases remaining between them. The germline V gene encodes CDR1 LGHDT and CDR2 YNNKEL (reference sequence). DNA of the CDR3: TGTGCCAGCAGCCACCCCGACATCTCCTACGAGCAGTACTTC. Its translation: CASSHPDISYEQYF.

The chain carries TRBV14 and TRBJ2-4; D is possibly TRBD1 (6 bases). The CDR3 is 14 amino acids. The V end was cut by 4 bases, the J end by 6 bases, with 13 bases between. Germline V gene sequence: CDR1 SGHDN, CDR2 FVKESK. Here the CDR3 DNA reads TGTGCCAGCAGCCCCGGGACAACTCCAAACATTCAGTACTTC. Translation: CASSPGTTPNIQYF.

The chain has TRBV3-1 (or the pseudogene TRBV3-2) and TRBJ1-3; D not resolved. Germline CDR1 and CDR2: LGHDT and YNNKEL (reference sequence). Deletions cut 0 bases from V and 2 bases from J, with 8 bases between. CDR3 length: 15 residues. The CDR3 loop is CASSQEAITGNTIYF. The CDR3 nucleotides are TGTGCCAGCAGCCAAGAAGCAATCACTGGAAACACCATATATTTT.

The rearrangement uses TRBV11-2 and TRBJ2-1, with TRBD2 matching 8 bases. This CDR3 has 17 residues. CDR1 is SGHAT and CDR2 is FQNNGV in the germline V gene. J gave up 0 bases and V 3 bases, and 7 bases lay outside the gene matches. In nucleotides, the CDR3 is TGTGCCAGCAGCTTTAAGCGGGGGCTAAGCTCCTACAATGAGCAGTTCTTC. Its protein is CASSFKRGLSSYNEQFF.

This chain connects TRBV5-1 to TRBJ2-1; the D gene is possibly TRBD2 (6 bases). Germline loops: CDR1 SGHRS, CDR2 YFSETQ. V gave up 0 bases and J gave up 3 bases, with 10 bases separating them. The CDR3 consists of 15 residues. This chain's CDR3 is CASSLASSDYNEQFF. As DNA, the CDR3 is TGCGCCAGCAGCTTGGCATCTAGCGACTACAATGAGCAGTTCTTC.

The chain employs TRBV19 and TRBJ2-1; 11 bases line up with TRBD2. The CDR3 has 15 residues. Trimming took 3 bases from V and 5 from J; bases not matched to a gene: 3. The germline CDR1 and CDR2 sequences are LNHDA and SQIVND (reference sequence). The chain's CDR3 is CASSMGTSGNNEQFF. Written as DNA, the CDR3 is TGTGCCAGTAGTATGGGGACTAGCGGAAACAATGAGCAGTTCTTC.

In its sample, this clone was seen once. The chain joins TRBV10-3 to TRBJ2-5, with 10 positions matching TRBD2. V lost 4 bases and J lost 4; bases outside the gene matches: 3. The CDR3 totals 14 residues. Germline CDR1 and CDR2: ENHRY and SYGVKD. The CDR3 coding sequence is TGTGCCATCAGTGGAACTAGCGGGGTAGAGACCCAGTACTTC. It yields the protein CAISGTSGVETQYF.

The chain links TRBV19 to TRBJ2-1; 11 positions agree with TRBD2. The germline V gene has CDR1 LNHDA and CDR2 SQIVND (reference sequence). The CDR3 extends over 16 amino acids. V trimming: 5 bases; J trimming: 1 base; junction bases outside the gene matches: 4. CDR3 protein: CASSAPSGRSYNEQFF. Written as DNA, the CDR3 is TGTGCCAGTAGTGCTCCTAGCGGGAGGTCCTACAATGAGCAGTTCTTC.

In the case of this clone: The same CDR3 can be traced to other DNA sequences in this sample. The chain's CDR3 is CASREYNEQFF. The CDR3 DNA follows: TGTGCCAGCAGAGAGTACAATGAGCAGTTCTTC. The V call is TRBV27, the J call TRBJ2-1; no clear D gene. Germline V gives CDR1 MNHEY, CDR2 SMNVEV (reference sequence). The CDR3 runs 11 residues. Trimming cost V 6 bases and J 4 bases, with 4 bases left between them.